The 24 T cell receptor beta chains presented below share a single source sample, sequenced in a study of T cell responses to AZD1222 COVID-19 vaccine. Clones were read by immunoSEQ multiplex PCR, and TCRdb kept only the in-frame ones, dropping some. The table has some 130,000 clones, about 80% seen once; the top ten hold about 4%. The source was peripheral blood, collected on day 0 of AZD1222 vaccination. Receptor source: an adult in good health.

V and J are TRBV24-1 and TRBJ2-2; 9 positions agree with TRBD2. The germline V gene has CDR1 KGHDR and CDR2 SFDVKD. This CDR3 contains 14 residues. The V segment lost 12 bases and the J segment 4 bases; nucleotides outside the gene matches: 8. Here the CDR3 DNA reads TGTGCCGCCGGAGCGGGGGGAGGCACCGGGGAGCTGTTTTTT. Its protein is CAAGAGGGTGELFF.

CDR3 in DNA: TGTGCCAGCAGTCGTACCCAAGGGGAGCCCCAGCATTTT. As protein: CASSRTQGEPQHF. The V call is TRBV9, the J call TRBJ1-5; the D gene is possibly TRBD1 (5 bases). The CDR3 totals 13 residues. The V end lost 5 bases, the J end lost 8 bases, and 14 bases lay between the germline ends. Germline lookup yields CDR1 SGDLS and CDR2 YYNGEE.

The J gene is TRBJ2-1, the V gene TRBV9; D is undetermined. Germline assignment: CDR1 SGDLS and CDR2 YYNGEE. CDR3 length equals 14 residues. Trimming shortened V by 0 bases and J by 1 base, and 5 bases separated the two germline ends. CDR3: CASSVVGSYNEQFF. For the CDR3, the DNA is TGTGCCAGCAGCGTAGTGGGGTCCTACAATGAGCAGTTCTTC.

The V gene is TRBV28, the J gene TRBJ2-7; TRBD1 might be the D (5 bases). Germline CDR1 reads MDHEN; CDR2 reads SYDVKM. The CDR3 contains 12 residues. The ends were cut back, 5 bases at V and 9 bases at J, with 14 bases in the middle. The CDR3 is CASSKQARGQYF. The CDR3 DNA reads as TGTGCCAGCAGTAAACAGGCGCGAGGGCAGTACTTC.

The chain links TRBV7-8 to TRBJ1-2, with 10 bases fitting TRBD1. There are 17 residues in the CDR3. The V segment lost 4 bases and the J segment 5 bases; nucleotides outside the gene matches: 13. Germline V gene sequence: CDR1 SGHVS, CDR2 FQNEAQ. DNA for the CDR3: TGTGCCAGCAGCTACGCGGGACAGGGGAGGGGTGGTTATGGCTACACCTTC. Its protein is CASSYAGQGRGGYGYTF.

This clone was observed a few times. The rearrangement joins TRBV15 to TRBJ2-7; 8 nucleotides match TRBD1. Germline V gene data show CDR1 as LNHNV and CDR2 as YYDKDF (reference sequence). The length of the CDR3 is 15 residues. V was pared by 5 bases and J by 5 bases, with 11 bases of the junction left unmatched. The CDR3 DNA reads as TGTGCCACCAGCCCTCGACAGGGGACAAGGAACGAGCAGTACTTC. Its protein product is CATSPRQGTRNEQYF.

This chain connects TRBV7-2 to TRBJ1-3, with no clear D. Between the trimmed V and J ends, which lost 2 bases and 2 bases, there was a span of 7 bases. This CDR3 contains 14 residues. Germline CDR1 SGHTA, CDR2 FQGNSA. The DNA of the CDR3 is TGTGCCAGCAGCTTACTAGAAGCTGGAAACACCATATATTTT. Its translation is CASSLLEAGNTIYF.

This clone was recorded only once. The gene calls are TRBV3-1 (or the pseudogene TRBV3-2) and TRBJ2-4; D might be TRBD1 (5 bases). Germline CDR1 and CDR2: LGHDT and YNNKEL (reference sequence). The V and J ends lost 4 bases and 6 bases respectively, with 10 bases between them. The CDR3 loop spans 13 amino acids. The CDR3 is CASSPDSPNIQYF. The CDR3 DNA follows: TGTGCCAGCAGCCCAGACAGCCCAAACATTCAGTACTTC.

A word on this clone: The same CDR3 is also encoded by other DNA sequences in this sample. The chain combines TRBV4-1 with TRBJ2-5, with unresolved D. With 2 bases removed from V and 2 bases from J, the gap between germline ends came to 3 bases. This CDR3 spans 12 amino acids. Germline assignment: CDR1 MGHRA and CDR2 YSYEKL. The CDR3: CASSQPQETQYF. The CDR3 DNA reads TGCGCCAGCAGCCAACCACAAGAGACCCAGTACTTC.

CDR3 sequence reads: CATGGFYNEQFF. The CDR3 region has the DNA TGTGCCACCGGGGGCTTCTACAATGAGCAGTTCTTC. The chain uses TRBV2 and TRBJ2-1; D possibly matches TRBD1 or TRBD2 (6 bases each). Trimming stripped 10 bases from V and 3 bases from J, with 10 bases between. CDR3 length equals 12 residues. In germline, CDR1 is SNHLY, CDR2 FYNNEI.

The chain uses TRBV7-3 and TRBJ2-1, with D perhaps matching TRBD1 (6 bases). CDR1 SGHTA and CDR2 FQGTGA come from the germline V gene. V gave up 4 bases and J gave up 8 bases, with 9 bases separating them. The CDR3 totals 12 residues. CDR3 sequence: CASSSTGYEQFF. CDR3 sequence (DNA): TGTGCCAGCAGCTCTACAGGGTATGAGCAGTTCTTC. The whole variable domain, remainder taken from reference TRBV7-3 and TRBJ2-1, is GAGVSQTPSNKVTEKGKYVELRCDPISGHTALYWYRQSLGQGPEFLIYFQGTGAADDSGLPNDRFFAVRPEGSVSTLKIQRTERGDSAVYLCASSSTGYEQFFGPGTRLTVL.

This chain connects TRBV5-1 to TRBJ2-7; 13 nucleotides match TRBD2. Germline CDR1 is SGHRS and CDR2 is YFSETQ. With V trimmed by 4 bases and J by 0 bases, 7 bases remained unmatched. The CDR3 covers 17 residues. CDR3 sequence: CASSHGLAGESSYEQYF. In nucleotides, the CDR3 is TGCGCCAGCAGCCACGGACTAGCGGGGGAAAGCTCCTACGAGCAGTACTTC.

The CDR3 DNA reads TGTGCCACTGAGGACAGATCTAATGAAAAACTGTTTTTT. Amino acid sequence: CATEDRSNEKLFF. The chain couples TRBV19 to TRBJ1-4, with D tentatively TRBD1 (6 bases). The CDR3 has 13 amino acids. Between the trimmed V and J ends, which lost 10 bases and 3 bases, there was a span of 12 bases. The germline V gene has CDR1 LNHDA and CDR2 SQIVND (reference sequence).

The chain recombines TRBV28 with TRBJ2-6, with TRBD1 matching 8 bases. There are 18 residues in the CDR3. V was pared by 6 bases and J by 0 bases, with 10 bases of the junction left unmatched. The germline V gene has CDR1 MDHEN and CDR2 SYDVKM. The CDR3 coding sequence is TGTGCCAGCAGCTTACCGGGACAGGACTTCTCTGGGGCCAACGTCCTGACTTTC. It specifies CASSLPGQDFSGANVLTF.

V and J are TRBV5-4 and TRBJ1-1; 9 bases are shared with TRBD1. V shed 4 bases, J shed 6 bases, and the junction held 10 bases outside the gene matches. Germline lookup yields CDR1 SGHNT and CDR2 YYREEE (reference sequence). The CDR3 is made up of 15 amino acids. The CDR3 region is CASSPGGQGGSEAFF. The CDR3 bases are TGTGCCAGCAGCCCAGGGGGACAGGGTGGGTCTGAAGCTTTCTTT.

The chain links TRBV28 to TRBJ1-6, with no clear D. The V gene's germline CDR1 is MDHEN and CDR2 SYDVKM. Trimming removed 6 bases at V and 10 bases at J, with 13 bases between. This CDR3 is 13 amino acids long. The CDR3 DNA is TGTGCCAGCAGCCTATCGGACGGGTCACCCCTCCACTTT. Its translation is CASSLSDGSPLHF.

The V call is TRBV28, the J call TRBJ1-2; 10 nucleotides align to TRBD1. V lost 4 bases, J lost 5 bases, and 16 bases stayed unmatched. Per germline, CDR1 MDHEN and CDR2 SYDVKM. The CDR3 length is 18 residues. CDR3 amino acids: CASSSSPGTGAMGYGYTF. The CDR3 DNA follows: TGTGCCAGCAGTTCCTCCCCCGGGACAGGGGCGATGGGTTATGGCTACACCTTC.

The V and J genes are TRBV18 and TRBJ1-4; 7 nucleotides agree with TRBD1. Germline loops: CDR1 KGHSH, CDR2 LQKENI. There are 14 residues in the CDR3. Trimming at V came to 2 bases and at J to 12 bases, leaving 9 bases not matched to a gene. CDR3 loop: CASSPVEGGDELFF. For the CDR3, the DNA is TGTGCCAGCTCACCAGTAGAAGGGGGCGATGAACTGTTTTTT.

This chain joins TRBV2 and TRBJ1-2, with 7 bases aligning to TRBD1. The CDR3 length is 14 residues. CDR1 and CDR2 (germline): SNHLY, FYNNEI. J gave up 4 bases and V 9 bases, and 11 bases lay outside the gene matches. CDR3 residues: CARPEGQEFYGYTF. The DNA of the CDR3 is TGTGCCAGACCTGAAGGACAGGAGTTCTATGGCTACACCTTC. The variable domain in full, completed from reference TRBV2 and TRBJ1-2, reads EPEVTQTPSHQVTQMGQEVILRCVPISNHLYFYWYRQILGQKVEFLVSFYNNEISEKSEIFDDQFSVERPDGSNFTLKIRSTKLEDSAMYFCARPEGQEFYGYTFGSGTRLTVV.

V usage is TRBV27 and J usage is TRBJ1-2; D gene ambiguous. V lost 3 bases, J lost 4 bases, and 15 bases lay in between. CDR1 and CDR2 from the germline V gene are MNHEY and SMNVEV (reference sequence). The CDR3 contains 15 residues. The CDR3, as DNA: TGTGCCAGCAGTTTTAGACATCTACCCAGCTATGGCTACACCTTC. Residues: CASSFRHLPSYGYTF.

The chain links TRBV4-2 to TRBJ1-1, with 9 bases fitting TRBD1. This CDR3 has 14 residues. CDR1 is LGHNA and CDR2 is YNFKEQ in the germline V gene. Trimming cost V 1 base and J 7 bases; bases outside gene matches: 4. This CDR3 reads CASSQGDREVEAFF. CDR3 DNA: TGTGCCAGCAGCCAAGGGGACAGGGAGGTTGAAGCTTTCTTT.

This chain joins TRBV28 and TRBJ2-7, with D perhaps matching TRBD1 (5 bases). CDR1 is MDHEN and CDR2 is SYDVKM in the germline V gene. The V gene lost 5 bases and the J gene lost 2 bases, with 13 bases spanning the gap. This CDR3 region has 14 residues. The CDR3 DNA reads as TGTGCCAGCAGTCCCCTCGACAGAGCCTACGAGCAGTACTTC. This sequence encodes CASSPLDRAYEQYF.

This clone was seen a single time. V usage is TRBV7-5 and J usage is TRBJ1-5. TRBV7-5 is tagged as a pseudogene. The CDR3 covers 16 residues. CDR3 nucleotides: TGTGCCAGAAGGCGAGGGGGGGGAATAGTCTCTCAGCCCCAGCATTTT. It is translated as CARRRGGGIVSQPQHF.

This clone was seen a handful of times. The sample holds other DNA sequences that translate to the same CDR3. The chain is built from TRBV3-1 (or the pseudogene TRBV3-2) and TRBJ1-6; D is unresolved. The CDR3 sequence is 14 residues long. V lost 1 base to trimming and J lost 0 bases, with 1 base between them. Germline V lookup: CDR1 LGHDT, CDR2 YNNKEL (reference sequence). DNA of the CDR3: TGTGCCAGCAGCCAAGGCTCCTATAATTCACCCCTCCACTTT. It codes for CASSQGSYNSPLHF.